Listed here are 5 T cell receptor beta chains from one sample, sequenced in a study of CD8 T cells in ankylosing spondylitis (dated 2017 in TCRdb). The library was made by 5' RACE. Instrument on record: Illumina HiSeq 2500. TCRdb handled the public reads itself, with Q25 trimming in fastp and clone calling in MiXCR, and kept productive beta chains. Each entry is one CDR3 protein sequence, shown with its most common DNA and genes. The sample data list about 89,000 distinct CDR3 sequences, and around 30% of these were observed just once. Of the sample, roughly three fifths falls within the top ten clones. Sequencing used blood, either unsorted or a sorted T cell fraction (not recorded which). Every receptor here comes from a male donor with ankylosing spondylitis or in good health (not recorded which).

The chain carries TRBV14 and TRBJ2-7; 7 positions agree with TRBD2. V lost 0 bases to trimming and J lost 12 bases; unmatched junction nucleotides: 8. This CDR3 is built from 13 residues. Germline lookup yields CDR1 SGHDN and CDR2 FVKESK. DNA for the CDR3: TGTGCCAGCAGCCAAGATTGGGGCGGGAGACGGTACTTC. It encodes CASSQDWGGRRYF.

The gene calls are TRBV5-1 and TRBJ1-1; D is perhaps TRBD1 (5 bases). Germline V gene sequence: CDR1 SGHRS, CDR2 YFSETQ. The CDR3 runs 14 residues. V was shortened by 1 base and J by 2 bases, with 9 bases between the two germline ends. The CDR3 here is CASSLRGENTEAFF. The CDR3 DNA is TGCGCCAGCAGCTTGCGAGGGGAAAACACTGAAGCTTTCTTT.

Here the CDR3 reads CSAREPRVGPFF. The CDR3 bases are TGCAGTGCTAGAGAACCCCGGGTAGGCCCTTTCTTT. The rearrangement uses TRBV20-1 and TRBJ1-1, with D unclear. Trimming left V 0 bases short and J 12 bases short, with 14 bases between. Germline CDR1 is DFQATT and CDR2 is SNEGSKA (reference sequence). CDR3 length: 12 residues.

This clonotype turned up a few times. This chain connects TRBV5-5 to TRBJ2-7, with unresolved D. CDR1 and CDR2 from the germline V gene are SGHKS and YYEKEE (reference sequence). V shed 1 base and J shed 0 bases, with 8 bases lying between them. The CDR3 has 14 residues. Here the CDR3 DNA reads TGTGCCAGCAGCTTGATCCCCAGCTCCTACGAGCAGTACGTC. Residues: CASSLIPSSYEQYV.

This clonotype has just a few counts. V usage is TRBV20-1 and J usage is TRBJ1-1; no definite D call. The CDR3 totals 13 residues. Germline values: CDR1 DFQATT, CDR2 SNEGSKA (reference sequence). V was cut by 0 bases and J by 1 base, with 6 bases left in between. This chain's CDR3 is CSARDPRNTEAFF. The CDR3 DNA reads TGCAGTGCTAGAGACCCCAGGAACACTGAAGCTTTCTTT.